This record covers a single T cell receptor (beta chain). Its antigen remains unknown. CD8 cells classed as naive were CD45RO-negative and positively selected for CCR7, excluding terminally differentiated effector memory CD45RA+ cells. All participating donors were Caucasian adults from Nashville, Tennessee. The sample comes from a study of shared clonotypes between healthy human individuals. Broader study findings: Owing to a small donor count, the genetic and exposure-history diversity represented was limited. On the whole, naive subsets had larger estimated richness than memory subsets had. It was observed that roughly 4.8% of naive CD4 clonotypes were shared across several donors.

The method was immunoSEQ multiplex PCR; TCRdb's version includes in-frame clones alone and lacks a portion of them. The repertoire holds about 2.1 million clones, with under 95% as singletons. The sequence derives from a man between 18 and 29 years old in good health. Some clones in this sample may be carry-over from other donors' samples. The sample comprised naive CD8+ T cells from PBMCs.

CDR3 protein: CASSFSGATGELFF. The CDR3 nucleotides read TGTGCCAGCAGTTTTTCGGGGGCGACCGGGGAGCTGTTTTTT. The V and J genes are TRBV27 and TRBJ2-2, with D perhaps TRBD1 or TRBD2 (6 bases each). This CDR3 comprises 14 residues. The ends were cut back, 3 bases at V and 5 bases at J, with 10 bases in the middle. Germline CDR1 MNHEY, CDR2 SMNVEV (reference sequence).